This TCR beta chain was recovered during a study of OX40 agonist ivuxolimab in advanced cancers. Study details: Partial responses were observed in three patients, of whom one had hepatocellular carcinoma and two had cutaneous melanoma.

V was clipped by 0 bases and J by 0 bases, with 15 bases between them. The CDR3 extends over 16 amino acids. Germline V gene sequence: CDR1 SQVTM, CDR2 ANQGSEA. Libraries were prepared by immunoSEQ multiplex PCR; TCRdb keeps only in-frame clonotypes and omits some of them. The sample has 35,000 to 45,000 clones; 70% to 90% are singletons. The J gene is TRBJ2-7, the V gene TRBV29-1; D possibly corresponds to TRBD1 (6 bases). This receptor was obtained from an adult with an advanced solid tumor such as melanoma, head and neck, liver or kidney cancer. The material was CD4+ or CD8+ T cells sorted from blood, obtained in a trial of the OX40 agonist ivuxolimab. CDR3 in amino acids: CSVEDFGQGSSYEQYF. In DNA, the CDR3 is TGCAGCGTTGAAGATTTCGGGCAGGGGAGCTCCTACGAGCAGTACTTC.